This T cell receptor beta chain was captured by sequencing in a study of OX40 agonist ivuxolimab in advanced cancers. Study-level results: Expansion of clones was among the lowest in partial responders at 0.1-3.0 mg/kg.

Autoimmune disease history or systemic immunosuppression led to patient exclusion. With baseline, cycle 4 day 1, and cycle 7 day 1 as timepoints, blood was sampled. With regard to this clone: Its antigen is unidentified.

Profiled with immunoSEQ multiplex PCR; TCRdb holds only in-frame clones, not every one. This sample has some 79,000 clones, with roughly 92% found just once. Deletions cut 2 bases from V and 1 base from J, with 8 bases between. The germline V gene has CDR1 GTSNPN and CDR2 SVGIG (reference sequence). The length of the CDR3 is 13 residues. This clonotype originated in an adult with an advanced solid tumor such as melanoma, head and neck, liver or kidney cancer. Sequenced here: CD4+ or CD8+ T cells sorted from blood, sampled in a trial of the OX40 agonist ivuxolimab. The chain links TRBV30 to TRBJ1-2, with D perhaps matching TRBD1 (5 bases). CDR3 in DNA: TGTGCCTGGAGTCAGGGCCTTAACTATGGCTACACCTTC. Protein: CAWSQGLNYGYTF.